The subject of this entry is one T cell receptor (beta chain). Germline V gene sequence: CDR1 SEHNR, CDR2 FQNEAQ (reference sequence). The CDR3 spans 14 residues. V was shortened by 5 bases and J by 6 bases, with 16 bases between the two germline ends. This specimen belongs to a study of blood T cell repertoires in COVID-19. Study at large: Sites across the United States, Italy and Spain contributed samples from acute and convalescent COVID-19.

Profiled with immunoSEQ multiplex PCR; TCRdb holds only in-frame clones, not every one. The top ten hold 20% to 25% of the sample, which has about 110,000 clones, less than 85% seen once. This TCR derives from a man between 70 and 80 years old with active or convalescent COVID-19. The chain has TRBV7-9 and TRBJ1-1; D perhaps matches TRBD1 (6 bases). The source material was peripheral blood. The CDR3 DNA sequence: TGTGCCAGCAGCGTACTTACAGGGATTGCTGAAGCTTTCTTT. Protein: CASSVLTGIAEAFF.